These T cell receptor beta chains were read from a single sample in a study of a mutant IDH1 vaccine in newly diagnosed glioma. Sequenced by immunoSEQ multiplex PCR; TCRdb stores in-frame clones only, minus some. Here the sample spans about 54,000 clones, roughly 80% being singletons. The sequencing used PBMCs, collected from a glioma patient treated with radiotherapy, temozolomide or both. These receptors originate from a man aged 18 to 29 with glioma. CDR3s include the opening cysteine and the closing phenylalanine or tryptophan. The order of the fields is clone size, D gene, J gene, V gene, CDR3 DNA, CDR3 protein. A D gene is named only where the DNA matches it firmly. Rows may omit the clone size; those that give it use once, few, many or a size class.

>NA|NA|TRBJ1-2|TRBV5-1
TGCGCCAGCGGCGGGCAGAACTATGGCTACACCTTC
CASGGQNYGYTF
>NA|NA|TRBJ2-7|TRBV20-1
TGCAGTGCCGCGAGTCTTGGCGAGCAGTACTTC
CSAASLGEQYF
>NA|NA|TRBJ2-3|TRBV27
TGTGCCAGCAGTTACCAGGGGAGCACAGATACGCAGTATTTT
CASSYQGSTDTQYF
>NA|NA|TRBJ2-6|TRBV5-1
TGCGCCAGCAGCTTGATTTCAGGACCCGGGGCCAACGTCCTGACTTTC
CASSLISGPGANVLTF
>NA|NA|TRBJ1-1|TRBV30
TGTGCCTGGTGGGCCCTCGGGGCTGAAGCTTTCTTT
CAWWALGAEAFF
>NA|NA|TRBJ1-1|TRBV4-2
TGTGCCAGCAGCCAAGATTCGACAGGCCCGTTTTGGTCTTTCTTT
CASSQDSTGPFWSFF
>NA|TRBD1|TRBJ2-3|TRBV12-5
TGTGCTAGTGGTATCGGGACAGCCTCCGATACGCAGTATTTT
CASGIGTASDTQYF
>NA|NA|TRBJ1-1|TRBV12-5
TGTGCTAGTGTAGGGGGGGGCACTGAAGCTTTCTTT
CASVGGGTEAFF
>NA|NA|TRBJ1-5|TRBV6-5
TGTGCCAGCAGTTACTCTTTGAGGGGCAATCAGCCCCAGCATTTT
CASSYSLRGNQPQHF
>NA|TRBD2|TRBJ2-7|TRBV15
TGTGCCACCAGCATTCCGGGGGGCGAGCAGTACTTC
CATSIPGGEQYF
>NA|NA|TRBJ1-1|TRBV19
TGTGCCAGTAGTCCTTTCTTGGAGAATGAAGCTTTCTTT
CASSPFLENEAFF
>NA|TRBD1|TRBJ1-1|TRBV7-9
TGTGCCAGCAGCTCCTGGGACAGGGGAAGTGGTGCTTTCTTT
CASSSWDRGSGAFF
>NA|NA|TRBJ2-7|TRBV5-6
TGTGCCAGCAGCTTGACAGGCGCATACGAGCAGTACTTC
CASSLTGAYEQYF
>few|NA|TRBJ1-2|TRBV30
TGTGCCTGGAAGGTCCCGAGTACAGCCGTCTATGGCTACACCTTC
CAWKVPSTAVYGYTF
>NA|TRBD1|TRBJ1-2|TRBV5-1
TGCGCCAGCAGCTTGGGCAGGGACAGAGAAGGCTACACCTTC
CASSLGRDREGYTF
>once|NA|TRBJ2-5|TRBV7-2
TGTGCCAGCAGCTTAGTAACCAGCCAAGAGACCCAGTACTTC
CASSLVTSQETQYF
>NA|NA|TRBJ1-1|TRBV5-1
TGCGCCAGCAGCTACGGCCCTACCATGAACACTGAAGCTTTCTTT
CASSYGPTMNTEAFF
>NA|NA|TRBJ2-2|TRBV4-3
TGCGCCAGCAGCCGCCGGGGTAGGGGCGCCGCGAACACCGGGGAGCTGTTTTTT
CASSRRGRGAANTGELFF
>NA|NA|TRBJ1-1|TRBV2
TGTGCCAGCAAAGACAGTGAAGCTTTCTTT
CASKDSEAFF
>NA|NA|TRBJ1-1|TRBV10-3
TGTGCCTCTTCCGGATCTTACGGCGAAGCTTTCTTT
CASSGSYGEAFF
>NA|NA|TRBJ2-7|TRBV5-6
TGTGCCAGCAGTTGGGGGGTACCAGGGGGCGAGCAGTACTTC
CASSWGVPGGEQYF
>NA|NA|TRBJ2-7|TRBV5-1
TGCGCCAGCAGCCCCTACGCGGGCGGATACGAGCAGTACTTC
CASSPYAGGYEQYF
>once|NA|TRBJ1-4|TRBV5-4
TGTGCCAGCGCTTCGAGGGCAGATAATGAAAAACTGTTTTTT
CASASRADNEKLFF
>NA|TRBD2|TRBJ2-2|TRBV2
TGTGCCAGCAGGCAACTAGCGGGGGGGTACGGGGAGCTGTTTTTT
CASRQLAGGYGELFF
>NA|TRBD1|TRBJ1-1|TRBV4-1
TGCGCCAGCAGCAGGACAGGGGCGAACACTGAAGCTTTCTTT
CASSRTGANTEAFF
>NA|NA|TRBJ1-2|TRBV2
TGTGCCAGCAGGGACGGTACCTCCTATGGCTACACCTTC
CASRDGTSYGYTF
>NA|TRBD1|TRBJ2-7|TRBV27
TGTGCCAGCAGCCGACTGGGACAGGGGACCTACGAGCAGTACTTC
CASSRLGQGTYEQYF
>NA|NA|TRBJ2-3|TRBV29-1
TGCAGCGCCCGCCCCCTCTTCGGGGATACGCAGTATTTT
CSARPLFGDTQYF
>few|TRBD2|TRBJ2-7|TRBV5-4
TGTGCCAGCAGCGTGACTAGCGGGGGAACCTACGAGCAGTACTTC
CASSVTSGGTYEQYF
>once|TRBD1|TRBJ1-5|TRBV6-5
TGTGCCAGCAGTTACCAGGGGGGCAATCAGCCCCAGCATTTT
CASSYQGGNQPQHF
>NA|NA|TRBJ2-1|TRBV6-5
TGTGCCAGCAGTTACTCCGCGGTTTCAAATGAGCAGTTCTTC
CASSYSAVSNEQFF
>NA|TRBD1|TRBJ1-4|TRBV6-4
TGTGCCAGCAGTGACTACGGACAGGGTATTGAAAAACTGTTTTTT
CASSDYGQGIEKLFF
>NA|NA|TRBJ2-6|TRBV28
TGTGCCAGCAGTCCCGGAGGGGCCCTCGGGGCCAACGTCCTGACTTTC
CASSPGGALGANVLTF
>NA|NA|TRBJ1-2|TRBV30
TGTGCCTGGAGTGCCCCCACGGGGGGCGGGATTGGCTACACCTTC
CAWSAPTGGGIGYTF